The 26 T cell receptor beta chains listed next were all sequenced from one sample in a study of siplizumab effects on memory and regulatory T cells. Cells from the mixed lymphocyte reaction underwent coculture for five to six days at 37 degrees C. Their specific antigens are unknown. The data were produced by immunoSEQ multiplex PCR, yet TCRdb's version contains in-frame clones alone and is incomplete. The sample consists of more than 9,500 clones, about 44% of them appearing once. The sample taken for sequencing was CFSE-low (dividing) CD8+ T cells sorted from an allogeneic mixed lymphocyte reaction. The receptors here all came from a human donor in good health; the cells came from an allogeneic mixed lymphocyte reaction. Some clones in this sample may be carry-over from other donors' samples.

This clone occurred many times. The chain carries TRBV27 and TRBJ1-6; 9 bases match TRBD1. CDR1 MNHEY and CDR2 SMNVEV come from the germline V gene (reference sequence). Unmatched junction bases numbered 4, after V lost 4 bases and J lost 6 bases. This CDR3 has 15 residues. CDR3 sequence: CASSYRGLVNSPLHF. CDR3 nucleotide sequence: TGTGCCAGCAGTTACAGGGGGCTGGTTAATTCACCCCTCCACTTT.

This clone has a handful of counts. The CDR3 protein is CASSMWGFDEQFF. The CDR3 coding sequence is TGTGCCAGTAGTATGTGGGGGTTCGATGAGCAGTTCTTC. The chain uses TRBV19 and TRBJ2-1; either TRBD1 or TRBD2 may fit D (5 bases each). The CDR3 totals 13 residues. With 3 bases removed from V and 8 bases from J, the gap between germline ends came to 11 bases. Germline V gene lookup returns CDR1 LNHDA and CDR2 SQIVND (reference sequence). The full variable domain, its missing parts supplied by reference TRBV19 and TRBJ2-1, is DGGITQSPKYLFRKEGQNVTLSCEQNLNHDAMYWYRQDPGQGLRLIYYSQIVNDFQKGDIAEGYSVSREKKESFPLTVTSAQKNPTAFYLCASSMWGFDEQFFGPGTRLTVL.

This clone came up a few times. The rearrangement joins TRBV11-3 to TRBJ2-7; D is uncertain. Trimming removed 5 bases from V and 3 bases from J, with 20 bases in between. CDR1 and CDR2 (germline): SGHNT, YENEEA. The CDR3 has 16 residues. CDR3: CASSPRVGSGYYEQYF. In nucleotides, the CDR3 is TGTGCCAGCAGCCCAAGGGTCGGGTCGGGTTACTACGAGCAGTACTTC. Filled out from reference TRBV11-3 and TRBJ2-7, the complete variable domain reads EAGVVQSPRYKIIEKKQPVAFWCNPISGHNTLYWYLQNLGQGPELLIRYENEEAVDDSQLPKDRFSAERLKGVDSTLKIQPAELGDSAVYLCASSPRVGSGYYEQYFGPGTRLTVT.

The chain carries TRBV5-5 and TRBJ1-2; possibly TRBD1 for D (6 bases). Trimming removed 3 bases from V and 1 base from J, with 13 bases in between. This CDR3 contains 15 residues. Looked up from germline, CDR1 is SGHKS and CDR2 is YYEKEE (reference sequence). The CDR3 loop reads CASSWEGENNYGYTF. CDR3 nucleotide sequence: TGTGCCAGCAGCTGGGAGGGGGAAAATAACTATGGCTACACCTTC.

The chain uses TRBV9 and TRBJ1-1, with TRBD1 identical over 9 bases. The V gene end was trimmed by 4 bases and the J gene end by 3 bases; junction bases not matched to a gene: 7. The CDR3 is made up of 15 amino acids. Germline V gives CDR1 SGDLS, CDR2 YYNGEE. Written as DNA, the CDR3 is TGTGCCAGCAGCCCCCGTACAGGGGGCCACACTGAAGCTTTCTTT. Its translation: CASSPRTGGHTEAFF.

This clone was picked up a small number of times. The chain joins TRBV13 to TRBJ1-1; TRBD1 is a possible D gene (6 bases). Germline assignment: CDR1 PRHDT and CDR2 FYEKMQ (reference sequence). With 4 bases removed from V and 1 base from J, the gap between germline ends came to 10 bases. CDR3 length equals 14 residues. Here the CDR3 DNA reads TGTGCCAGCAGCTATGGGACACCGAACACTGAAGCTTTCTTT. Protein product: CASSYGTPNTEAFF.

This clone was found a few times. The rearrangement links TRBV4-1 to TRBJ2-2; perhaps TRBD2 as D (5 bases). This CDR3 comprises 14 residues. Per the germline V gene, CDR1 is MGHRA and CDR2 is YSYEKL. Trimming removed 1 base at V and 4 bases at J, with 7 bases between. The CDR3 nucleotides are TGCGCCAGCAGCCAAGTCGGGGTCACCGGGGAGCTGTTTTTT. It translates to CASSQVGVTGELFF.

This clone came up a few times. The chain employs TRBV19 and TRBJ2-7; D unresolved. Looked up from germline, CDR1 is LNHDA and CDR2 is SQIVND (reference sequence). The CDR3 contains 11 residues. Deletions cut 3 bases from V and 4 bases from J, with 4 bases between. The CDR3 spells CASSMAYEQYF. The CDR3 nucleotides read TGTGCCAGTAGTATGGCGTACGAGCAGTACTTC. Drawing the rest from reference TRBV19 and TRBJ2-7, the complete variable domain is DGGITQSPKYLFRKEGQNVTLSCEQNLNHDAMYWYRQDPGQGLRLIYYSQIVNDFQKGDIAEGYSVSREKKESFPLTVTSAQKNPTAFYLCASSMAYEQYFGPGTRLTVT.

The DNA of the CDR3 is TGTGCCAGCAGGAAACAGGGGGCGGCCTATGGCTACACCTTC. Translated: CASRKQGAAYGYTF. This chain uses TRBV2 with TRBJ1-2, with TRBD1 identical over 9 bases. The CDR3 extends over 14 amino acids. Germline trimming cut 6 bases from V and 4 bases from J; bases unmatched to any gene: 6. The germline gives CDR1 SNHLY, CDR2 FYNNEI.

This clone occurred a few times. V usage is TRBV2 and J usage is TRBJ1-1, with D unclear. Trimming removed 0 bases at V and 1 base at J, with 9 bases between. Germline V lookup: CDR1 SNHLY, CDR2 FYNNEI. This CDR3 is built from 15 residues. The CDR3 protein is CASSEAPRANTEAFF. The CDR3 nucleotides are TGTGCCAGCAGTGAAGCGCCGAGGGCGAACACTGAAGCTTTCTTT.

This clone is medium-sized by share. The rearrangement links TRBV7-9 to TRBJ1-2, with D possibly TRBD1 on 6 matching bases. CDR3 length: 15 amino acids. Trimming cost V 1 base and J 4 bases, with 13 bases left between them. Germline assignment: CDR1 SEHNR and CDR2 FQNEAQ (reference sequence). As DNA, the CDR3 is TGTGCCAGCAGCTTAGAGGGGGAAAGAATCTATGGCTACACCTTC. As protein: CASSLEGERIYGYTF.

Sample share makes this clone medium-sized. V usage is TRBV27 and J usage is TRBJ1-1, with 7 nucleotides matching TRBD1. CDR1 and CDR2 (germline): MNHEY, SMNVEV (reference sequence). The CDR3 is 12 residues long. V trimming: 3 bases; J trimming: 6 bases; junction bases outside the gene matches: 1. This CDR3 is CASSFQGAEAFF. The CDR3 DNA follows: TGTGCCAGCAGTTTCCAGGGGGCTGAAGCTTTCTTT.

The chain has TRBV7-8 and TRBJ2-1; no clear D. The CDR3 runs to 16 residues. V was pared by 2 bases and J by 12 bases, with 23 bases between. Germline CDR1 SGHVS, CDR2 FQNEAQ. The chain's CDR3 is CASSLSSSEARFGQFF. CDR3 nucleotide sequence: TGTGCCAGCAGCTTATCTTCGTCCGAGGCGAGATTTGGGCAGTTCTTC.

V and J are TRBV27 and TRBJ2-3, with a possible D match to TRBD1 (6 bases). There are 15 residues in the CDR3. The V end lost 6 bases, the J end lost 2 bases, and 15 bases lay between the germline ends. The germline gives CDR1 MNHEY, CDR2 SMNVEV (reference sequence). CDR3 coding DNA: TGTGCCAGCAGAGCCGGGACATCCTACACAGATACGCAGTATTTT. This codes for CASRAGTSYTDTQYF.

This clone appeared a single time. The chain is built from TRBV5-5 and TRBJ2-7; 7 nucleotides match TRBD2. This CDR3 spans 13 amino acids. Germline CDR1 is SGHKS and CDR2 is YYEKEE (reference sequence). The V segment lost 3 bases and the J segment 3 bases; nucleotides outside the gene matches: 3. Here the CDR3 DNA reads TGTGCCAGCAGCTCGGGACTATTCTACGAGCAGTACTTC. Its translation is CASSSGLFYEQYF.

This clone was counted a few times. CDR3 DNA sequence: TGTGCCAGCAGCTTAGTTAGAGGGCAGTTCTTC. It translates to CASSLVRGQFF. V is TRBV11-2 and J is TRBJ2-1; the D is unclear. V lost 1 base to trimming and J lost 12 bases, with 7 bases between them. Germline values: CDR1 SGHAT, CDR2 FQNNGV. The CDR3 totals 11 residues.

Of note for this clone: The junction departs from germline at one end; a sequencing error may be responsible. The chain combines TRBV7-3 with TRBJ2-7; D is perhaps TRBD1 or TRBD2 (5 bases each). The CDR3 sequence is 14 residues long. The V gene's germline CDR1 is SGHTA and CDR2 FQGTGA. As DNA, the CDR3 is TGCGCCAGCAGCCAAGACCCCAAGGGACCCGAGCAGTACTTC. This gives the protein CASSQDPKGPEQYF.

The J gene is TRBJ1-1, the V gene TRBV6-5; D perhaps matches TRBD1 (5 bases). The germline V gene encodes CDR1 MNHEY and CDR2 SVGAGI. The CDR3 is made up of 16 amino acids. V lost 3 bases and J 0 bases, leaving 14 bases between the germline ends. The CDR3 reads CASSYEKQAMNTEAFF. For the CDR3, the DNA is TGTGCCAGCAGTTATGAAAAACAGGCTATGAACACTGAAGCTTTCTTT.

The rearrangement uses TRBV4-1 and TRBJ2-7, with D unclear. This CDR3 has 14 amino acids. Trimming pared 2 bases from V and 0 bases from J, leaving 8 bases between. Per the germline V gene, CDR1 is MGHRA and CDR2 is YSYEKL. In DNA, the CDR3 is TGCGCCAGCAGCCAATCCCAGAGCTCCTACGAGCAGTACTTC. It codes for CASSQSQSSYEQYF.

This chain uses TRBV27 with TRBJ1-1; D remains unclear. The CDR3 sequence is 13 residues long. V was cut by 1 base and J by 11 bases, with 14 bases left in between. CDR1 is MNHEY and CDR2 is SMNVEV in the germline V gene (reference sequence). CDR3 protein: CASSLFPGSEAFF. The CDR3 DNA follows: TGTGCCAGCAGTTTATTTCCGGGATCAGAGGCTTTCTTT.

This chain joins TRBV19 and TRBJ2-7; D is unresolved. CDR1 is LNHDA and CDR2 is SQIVND in the germline V gene (reference sequence). Trimming left V 3 bases short and J 1 base short, with 7 bases between. This CDR3 spans 13 amino acids. The CDR3 DNA is TGTGCCAGTAGTATGGGCCTTTCCTACGAGCAGTACTTC. Translated, it gives CASSMGLSYEQYF.

This clone was found a few times. The chain recombines TRBV28 with TRBJ1-1; no clear D. V was shortened by 5 bases and J by 8 bases, with 15 bases between the two germline ends. There are 13 residues in the CDR3. Germline assignment: CDR1 MDHEN and CDR2 SYDVKM. The DNA for the CDR3 is TGTGCCAGCAGTCTACACGGGATGGACGAAGCTTTCTTT. Its translation: CASSLHGMDEAFF.

This clone is medium-sized within its sample. The junction shows a germline mismatch at one end, possibly a read error. The chain has TRBV7-7 and TRBJ1-1; D perhaps matches TRBD1 (5 bases). This CDR3 contains 13 residues. Germline V lookup: CDR1 SSHAT, CDR2 FNYEAQ (reference sequence). The CDR3 loop reads CASSWGTNTEAFF. In DNA form, the CDR3 reads TGTGCTAGCAGCTGGGGGACGAACACTGAAGCTTTCTTT.

The chain couples TRBV6-5 to TRBJ2-2; D uncertain. V shed 0 bases and J shed 5 bases, with 13 bases lying between them. The CDR3 loop spans 16 amino acids. In germline, CDR1 is MNHEY, CDR2 SVGAGI. CDR3 region: CASSYSLRMTTGELFF. The CDR3 nucleotides are TGTGCCAGCAGTTACTCGCTGCGGATGACGACCGGGGAGCTGTTTTTT.

There are a few counts of this clone. This sequence joins TRBV29-1 and TRBJ1-2; D perhaps matches TRBD1 (5 bases). Germline-derived CDR1 and CDR2 are SQVTM and ANQGSEA. This CDR3 has 10 amino acids. V was trimmed by 5 bases and J by 8 bases, leaving 9 bases between them. For the CDR3, the DNA is TGCAGCGTTCCCGGGGGAGGCTACACCTTC. Translation gives CSVPGGGYTF.

This clone was counted a single time. V and J are TRBV7-8 and TRBJ2-3; D gene ambiguous. The V gene's germline CDR1 is SGHVS and CDR2 FQNEAQ. The CDR3 consists of 13 residues. V lost 5 bases, J lost 2 bases, and 8 bases lay in between. The CDR3 sequence: CASSPWDTDTQYF. In nucleotides, the CDR3 is TGTGCCAGCAGCCCTTGGGACACAGATACGCAGTATTTT. The entire variable domain, with the rest obtained from reference TRBV7-8 and TRBJ2-3, is as follows: GAGVSQSPRYKVAKRGQDVALRCDPISGHVSLFWYQQALGQGPEFLTYFQNEAQLDKSGLPSDRFFAERPEGSVSTLKIQRTQQEDSAVYLCASSPWDTDTQYFGPGTRLTVL.